This T cell receptor (beta chain) is drawn from a study of blood T cell repertoires in COVID-19. Whole-study context: Both acute and convalescent COVID-19 samples were obtained from the United States, Italy and Spain. PBMCs, B-cell-depleted T cells, or T cells provided the cDNA or gDNA that made up the material.

Assay used: immunoSEQ multiplex PCR; TCRdb lists only in-frame clones, some missing. Of some 75,000 clones detected, 88% appear once; the ten largest clones hold around 2.8%. J lost 7 bases, V lost 2 bases, and 3 bases had no gene match. The CDR3 consists of 13 residues. V gene TRBV12-3 or TRBV12-4 combines with J gene TRBJ2-7, with 9 bases aligning to TRBD2. The clonotype was recovered from a man aged 65 to 85 with active or convalescent COVID-19. Sequenced material: peripheral blood. CDR3 in amino acids: CASSLLTSGEQYF. The CDR3 DNA is TGTGCCAGCAGTTTATTAACTAGCGGGGAGCAGTACTTC.